These 18 T cell receptor beta chains came from one sample sequenced in a study of blood T cell repertoires in COVID-19. The repertoire was sequenced with immunoSEQ multiplex PCR; TCRdb's copy has only in-frame clones and lacks some. Of about 200,000 clones detected, more than 70% appear once; the ten largest clones hold roughly a sixth. Material: peripheral blood. The receptors were sampled from a man in his fifties with COVID-19, enrolled during active disease.

The chain links TRBV18 to TRBJ2-7, with 9 bases fitting TRBD1. V trimming: 2 bases; J trimming: 3 bases; junction bases outside the gene matches: 5. The CDR3 contains 15 residues. In germline, CDR1 is KGHSH, CDR2 LQKENI. The CDR3 DNA is TGTGCCAGCTCACCAGGACAGGGGCAGAACTACGAGCAGTACTTC. It encodes CASSPGQGQNYEQYF. Based on the CDR3 plus reference TRBV18 and TRBJ2-7, the full variable domain is NAGVMQNPRHLVRRRGQEARLRCSPMKGHSHVYWYRQLPEEGLKFMVYLQKENIIDESGMPKERFSAEFPKEGPSILRIQQVVRGDSAAYFCASSPGQGQNYEQYFGPGTRLTVT.

V gene TRBV25-1 combines with J gene TRBJ2-7; 8 bases are shared with TRBD1. V gave up 9 bases and J gave up 7 bases; unmatched junction bases: 14. The CDR3 sequence is 14 residues long. Germline CDR1 MGHDK, CDR2 SYGVNS. The CDR3 protein is CARTIRGLLGEQYF. For the CDR3, the DNA is TGTGCCAGAACGATCAGGGGGCTCCTGGGAGAGCAGTACTTC.

The chain has TRBV9 and TRBJ2-3; 8 bases line up with TRBD2. V lost 3 bases, J lost 0 bases, and 6 bases stayed unmatched. This CDR3 contains 16 residues. Germline CDR1 reads SGDLS; CDR2 reads YYNGEE. CDR3 sequence reads: CASSAVAGTSTDTQYF. The DNA of the CDR3 is TGTGCCAGCAGCGCCGTAGCGGGAACTAGCACAGATACGCAGTATTTT. Combining the CDR3 with reference TRBV9 and TRBJ2-3 gives the whole variable domain DSGVTQTPKHLITATGQRVTLRCSPRSGDLSVYWYQQSLDQGLQFLIQYYNGEERAKGNILERFSAQQFPDLHSELNLSSLELGDSALYFCASSAVAGTSTDTQYFGPGTRLTVL.

This sequence joins TRBV18 and TRBJ1-3, with D maybe TRBD1 (5 bases). Per the germline V gene, CDR1 is KGHSH and CDR2 is LQKENI. Deletions cut 0 bases from V and 2 bases from J, with 11 bases between. The CDR3 sequence is 16 residues long. The CDR3 bases are TGTGCCAGCTCACCACCGGTACAGGCCCCTGGAAACACCATATATTTT. Protein product: CASSPPVQAPGNTIYF.

This rearrangement joins TRBV7-9 to TRBJ2-1, with D tentatively TRBD1 (8 bases). V gave up 4 bases and J gave up 3 bases, with 22 bases separating them. Germline loops: CDR1 SEHNR, CDR2 FQNEAQ (reference sequence). The CDR3 is 18 amino acids. The CDR3 region has the DNA TGTGCCAGCAGCTCCGCAGCAGGGGGCGGGGGTCACTACAATGAGCAGTTCTTC. The encoded protein is CASSSAAGGGGHYNEQFF.

This rearrangement joins TRBV27 to TRBJ2-7, with 8 bases identical to TRBD1. Germline CDR1 and CDR2: MNHEY and SMNVEV (reference sequence). The CDR3 sequence is 15 residues long. V dropped 2 bases and J dropped 3; count of bases not matched to a gene: 6. The CDR3 bases are TGTGCCAGCAGTTTAAGGGGACAGGCATACTACGAGCAGTACTTC. Protein sequence: CASSLRGQAYYEQYF.

The chain has TRBV2 and TRBJ1-4; the match to TRBD1 covers 10 bases. This CDR3 region has 15 residues. Germline V gene sequence: CDR1 SNHLY, CDR2 FYNNEI. After removal of 8 bases from V and 6 bases from J, the junction contained 9 bases not matched to a gene. CDR3 in amino acids: CASRASGTGDEKLFF. CDR3 DNA: TGTGCCAGCCGAGCCTCCGGGACAGGGGATGAAAAACTGTTTTTT.

V and J are TRBV7-6 and TRBJ2-7; D possibly corresponds to TRBD1 (8 bases). The germline gives CDR1 SGHVS, CDR2 FNYEAQ. The CDR3 spans 17 residues. V dropped 5 bases and J dropped 2 bases, with 22 bases sitting between them. CDR3 DNA sequence: TGTGCCAGCAGCCACATCCCAACAGGGGGGGTGACCTACGAGCAGTACTTC. This gives the protein CASSHIPTGGVTYEQYF.

The chain employs TRBV28 and TRBJ2-5; possible D gene TRBD1, 5 bases. The CDR3 spans 14 residues. V was pared by 1 base and J by 2 bases, with 8 bases between. Germline loops: CDR1 MDHEN, CDR2 SYDVKM. In DNA, the CDR3 is TGTGCCAGCAGTTTATACAGGAGACAAGAGACCCAGTACTTC. Protein sequence: CASSLYRRQETQYF.

J is TRBJ2-7 and V is TRBV30; 11 positions agree with TRBD2. Per the germline V gene, CDR1 is GTSNPN and CDR2 is SVGIG (reference sequence). The CDR3 sequence is 13 residues long. V lost 3 bases and J lost 6; bases outside the gene matches: 4. CDR3 DNA sequence: TGTGCCTGGAGCCTAGCGGGGGGTGCCGAGCAGTACTTC. Its translation: CAWSLAGGAEQYF. Together with reference TRBV30 and TRBJ2-7, the CDR3 gives the full variable domain: SQTIHQWPATLVQPVGSPLSLECTVEGTSNPNLYWYRQAAGRGLQLLFYSVGIGQISSEVPQNLSASRPQDRQFILSSKKLLLSDSGFYLCAWSLAGGAEQYFGPGTRLTVT.

The chain carries TRBV10-2 and TRBJ2-7; TRBD2 aligns across 10 bases. V lost 6 bases to trimming and J lost 5 bases; unmatched junction nucleotides: 7. Per germline, CDR1 WSHSY and CDR2 SAAADI. This CDR3 contains 14 residues. The CDR3 DNA reads as TGCGCCAGCAGAATCCTAGCGGGGGTGGACGAGCAGTACTTC. Its protein is CASRILAGVDEQYF.

Details on this clone: Other DNA sequences in the sample encode the same CDR3. The rearrangement links TRBV2 to TRBJ2-7, with 8 bases identical to TRBD2. This CDR3 comprises 12 residues. The V segment lost 8 bases and the J segment 1 base; nucleotides outside the gene matches: 1. Germline V gene sequence: CDR1 SNHLY, CDR2 FYNNEI. CDR3 protein: CASRGGSYEQYF. CDR3 nucleotides: TGTGCCAGCCGGGGGGGTTCCTACGAGCAGTACTTC.

The gene calls are TRBV2 and TRBJ2-3; TRBD2 is a possible D gene (5 bases). The CDR3 length is 15 residues. V was trimmed by 6 bases and J by 2 bases, leaving 15 bases between them. Germline CDR1 reads SNHLY; CDR2 reads FYNNEI. In DNA form, the CDR3 reads TGTGCCAGCAGGATCCTAGCTGCAAACACAGATACGCAGTATTTT. Encoded protein: CASRILAANTDTQYF. The entire variable domain, with the rest obtained from reference TRBV2 and TRBJ2-3, is as follows: EPEVTQTPSHQVTQMGQEVILRCVPISNHLYFYWYRQILGQKVEFLVSFYNNEISEKSEIFDDQFSVERPDGSNFTLKIRSTKLEDSAMYFCASRILAANTDTQYFGPGTRLTVL.

The genes are TRBV3-1 (or the pseudogene TRBV3-2) and TRBJ2-7; the D is unclear. V was pared by 1 base and J by 3 bases, with 10 bases between. CDR1 is LGHDT, CDR2 YNNKEL, per germline (reference sequence). The length of the CDR3 is 14 residues. CDR3 nucleotides: TGTGCCAGCAGCCAAGTTGTACAAGACTACGAGCAGTACTTC. Its translation is CASSQVVQDYEQYF.

Only a few counts were recorded for this clone. The rearrangement joins TRBV15 to TRBJ2-7; TRBD1 might be the D (6 bases). Germline V gene lookup returns CDR1 LNHNV and CDR2 YYDKDF (reference sequence). The ends were cut back, 5 bases at V and 3 bases at J, with 17 bases in the middle. CDR3 length: 15 residues. The DNA of the CDR3 is TGTGCCACCAGCTTTCCCCCGACAGGAATCTACGAGCAGTACTTC. It encodes CATSFPPTGIYEQYF.

V gene TRBV9 combines with J gene TRBJ2-3, with 10 bases fitting TRBD2. Germline V lookup: CDR1 SGDLS, CDR2 YYNGEE. This CDR3 region has 16 residues. Trimming at V came to 3 bases and at J to 6 bases, leaving 10 bases not matched to a gene. CDR3 residues: CASSAPGLARSDTQYF. CDR3 DNA: TGTGCCAGCAGCGCACCGGGACTAGCGAGGAGTGATACGCAGTATTTT.

The sample holds a few counts of this clone. CDR3 sequence reads: CASSERTGREKLFF. The CDR3 DNA follows: TGTGCCAGCAGTGAACGGACAGGGCGTGAAAAACTGTTTTTT. The genes are TRBV2 and TRBJ1-4; 8 nucleotides agree with TRBD1. V gave up 2 bases and J gave up 7 bases; unmatched junction bases: 3. The germline V gene has CDR1 SNHLY and CDR2 FYNNEI. CDR3 size: 14 residues.

This chain links TRBV3-1 (or the pseudogene TRBV3-2) with TRBJ2-7; maybe TRBD1 (6 bases). This CDR3 comprises 14 residues. CDR1 and CDR2 (germline): LGHDT, YNNKEL (reference sequence). The V gene lost 4 bases and the J gene lost 5 bases, with 15 bases spanning the gap. CDR3 sequence (DNA): TGTGCCAGCAGCCTTCCAGGGACACCTCACGAGCAGTACTTC. Translation: CASSLPGTPHEQYF.